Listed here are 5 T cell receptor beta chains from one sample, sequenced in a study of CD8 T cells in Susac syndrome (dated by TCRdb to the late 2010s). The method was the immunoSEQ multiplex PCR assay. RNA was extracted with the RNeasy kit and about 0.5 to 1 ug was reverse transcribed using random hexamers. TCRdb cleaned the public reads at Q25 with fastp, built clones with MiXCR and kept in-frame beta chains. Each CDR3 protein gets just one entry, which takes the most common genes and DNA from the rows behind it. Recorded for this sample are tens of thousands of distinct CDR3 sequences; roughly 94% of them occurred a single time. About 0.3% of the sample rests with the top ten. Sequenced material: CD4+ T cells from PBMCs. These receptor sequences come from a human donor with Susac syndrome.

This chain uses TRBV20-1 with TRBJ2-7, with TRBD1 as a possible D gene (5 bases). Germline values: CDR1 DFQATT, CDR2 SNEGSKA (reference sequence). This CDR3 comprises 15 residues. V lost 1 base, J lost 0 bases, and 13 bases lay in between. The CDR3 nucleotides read TGCAGTGCTAGAGTAGGGGCAGGGAACTCCTACGAGCAGTACTTC. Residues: CSARVGAGNSYEQYF.

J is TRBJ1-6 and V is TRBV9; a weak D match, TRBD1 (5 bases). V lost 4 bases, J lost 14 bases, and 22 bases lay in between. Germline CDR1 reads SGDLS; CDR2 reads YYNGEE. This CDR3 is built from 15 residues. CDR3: CASSPSGTPLGALHF. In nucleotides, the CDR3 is TGTGCCAGCAGCCCATCCGGGACGCCCCTGGGGGCCCTCCACTTT.

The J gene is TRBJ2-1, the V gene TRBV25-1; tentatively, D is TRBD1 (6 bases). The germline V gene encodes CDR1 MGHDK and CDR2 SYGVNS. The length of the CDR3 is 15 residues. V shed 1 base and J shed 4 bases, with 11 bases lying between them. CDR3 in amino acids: CASSESQGWYNEQFF. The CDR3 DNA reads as TGTGCCAGCAGTGAATCCCAGGGGTGGTACAATGAGCAGTTCTTC.

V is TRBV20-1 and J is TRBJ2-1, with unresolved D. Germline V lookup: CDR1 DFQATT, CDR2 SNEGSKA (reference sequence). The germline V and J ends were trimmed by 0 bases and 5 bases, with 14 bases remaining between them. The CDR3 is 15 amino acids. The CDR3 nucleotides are TGCAGTGCTAGAGATCTTCCCAGGTCTAACAATGAGCAGTTCTTC. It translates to CSARDLPRSNNEQFF.

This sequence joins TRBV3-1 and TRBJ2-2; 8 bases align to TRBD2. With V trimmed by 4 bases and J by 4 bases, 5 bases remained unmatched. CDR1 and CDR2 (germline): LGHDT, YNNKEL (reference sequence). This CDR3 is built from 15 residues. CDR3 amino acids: CASSPHGGATGELFF. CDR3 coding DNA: TGTGCCAGCAGCCCGCACGGGGGGGCCACCGGGGAGCTGTTTTTT.